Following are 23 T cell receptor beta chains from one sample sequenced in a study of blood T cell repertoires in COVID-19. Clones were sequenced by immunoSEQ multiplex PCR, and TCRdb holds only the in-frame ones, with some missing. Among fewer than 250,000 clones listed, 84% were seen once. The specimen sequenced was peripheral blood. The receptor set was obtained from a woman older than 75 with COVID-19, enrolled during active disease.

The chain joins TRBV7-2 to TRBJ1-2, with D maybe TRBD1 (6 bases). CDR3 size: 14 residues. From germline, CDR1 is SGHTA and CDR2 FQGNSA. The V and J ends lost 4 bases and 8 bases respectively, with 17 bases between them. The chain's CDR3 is CASSSDPGDQGYTF. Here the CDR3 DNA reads TGTGCCAGCAGCTCCGACCCAGGGGATCAAGGCTACACCTTC. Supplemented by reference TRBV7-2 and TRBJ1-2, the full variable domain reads GAGVSQSPSNKVTEKGKDVELRCDPISGHTALYWYRQSLGQGLEFLIYFQGNSAPDKSGLPSDRFSAERTGGSVSTLTIQRTQQEDSAVYLCASSSDPGDQGYTFGSGTRLTVV.

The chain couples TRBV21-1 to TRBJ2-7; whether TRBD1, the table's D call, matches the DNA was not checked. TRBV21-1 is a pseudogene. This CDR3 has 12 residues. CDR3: CASKVGYYEQYF. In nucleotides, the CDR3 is TGTGCCAGCAAGGTGGGCTACTACGAGCAGTACTTC.

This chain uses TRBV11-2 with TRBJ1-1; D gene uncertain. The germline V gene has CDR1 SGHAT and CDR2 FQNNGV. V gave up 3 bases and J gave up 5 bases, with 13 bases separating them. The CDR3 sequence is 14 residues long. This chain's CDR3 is CASSFKLGVTEAFF. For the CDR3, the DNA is TGTGCCAGCAGCTTTAAACTGGGAGTAACTGAAGCTTTCTTT.

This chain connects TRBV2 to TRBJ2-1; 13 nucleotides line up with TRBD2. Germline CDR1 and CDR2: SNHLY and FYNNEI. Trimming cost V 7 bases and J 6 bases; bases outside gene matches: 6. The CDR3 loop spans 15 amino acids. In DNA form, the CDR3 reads TGTGCCAGCATCTCCGGGACTAGCGGGGCCAATGAGCAGTTCTTC. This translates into CASISGTSGANEQFF.

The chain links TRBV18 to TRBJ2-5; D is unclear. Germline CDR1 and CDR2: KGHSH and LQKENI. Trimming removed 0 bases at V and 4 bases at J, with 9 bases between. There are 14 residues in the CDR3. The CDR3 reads CASSPPGPRETQYF. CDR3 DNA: TGTGCCAGCTCACCACCGGGCCCGAGAGAGACCCAGTACTTC. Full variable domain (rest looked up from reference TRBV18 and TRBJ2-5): NAGVMQNPRHLVRRRGQEARLRCSPMKGHSHVYWYRQLPEEGLKFMVYLQKENIIDESGMPKERFSAEFPKEGPSILRIQQVVRGDSAAYFCASSPPGPRETQYFGPGTRLLVL.

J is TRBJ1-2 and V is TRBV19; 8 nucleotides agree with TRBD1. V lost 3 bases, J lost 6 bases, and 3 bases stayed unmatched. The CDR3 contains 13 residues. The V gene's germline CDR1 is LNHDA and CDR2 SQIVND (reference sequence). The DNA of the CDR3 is TGTGCCAGTAGTATTGACAGGGGTGATGGCTACACCTTC. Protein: CASSIDRGDGYTF. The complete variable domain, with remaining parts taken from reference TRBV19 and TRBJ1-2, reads DGGITQSPKYLFRKEGQNVTLSCEQNLNHDAMYWYRQDPGQGLRLIYYSQIVNDFQKGDIAEGYSVSREKKESFPLTVTSAQKNPTAFYLCASSIDRGDGYTFGSGTRLTVV.

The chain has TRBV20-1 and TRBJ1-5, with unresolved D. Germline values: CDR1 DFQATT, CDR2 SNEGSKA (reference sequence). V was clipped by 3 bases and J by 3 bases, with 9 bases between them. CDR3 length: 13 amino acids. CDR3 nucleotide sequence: TGCAGTGCTAGTAAGCAGGCCAATCAGCCCCAGCATTTT. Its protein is CSASKQANQPQHF.

CDR3 coding DNA: TGTGCCAGCAGCCCATCCCTCGGGACAGGGGACTATGGCTACACCTTC. This sequence encodes CASSPSLGTGDYGYTF. V and J are TRBV7-9 and TRBJ1-2; TRBD1 agrees at 10 bases. V shed 5 bases, J shed 3 bases, and the junction held 9 bases outside the gene matches. Germline assignment: CDR1 SEHNR and CDR2 FQNEAQ (reference sequence). The CDR3 spans 16 residues.

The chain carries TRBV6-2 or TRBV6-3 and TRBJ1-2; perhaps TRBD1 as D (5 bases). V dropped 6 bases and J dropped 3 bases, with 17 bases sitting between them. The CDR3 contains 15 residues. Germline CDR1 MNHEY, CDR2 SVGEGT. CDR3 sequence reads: CASSLQASGYYGYTF. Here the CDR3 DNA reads TGTGCCAGCAGCCTACAGGCAAGTGGGTACTATGGCTACACCTTC.

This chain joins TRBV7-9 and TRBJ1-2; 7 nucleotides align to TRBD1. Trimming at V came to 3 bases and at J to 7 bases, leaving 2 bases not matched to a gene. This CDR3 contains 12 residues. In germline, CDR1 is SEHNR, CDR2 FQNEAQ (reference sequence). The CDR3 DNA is TGTGCCAGCAGCTTTGAGGGGGCTGGCTACACCTTC. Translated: CASSFEGAGYTF.

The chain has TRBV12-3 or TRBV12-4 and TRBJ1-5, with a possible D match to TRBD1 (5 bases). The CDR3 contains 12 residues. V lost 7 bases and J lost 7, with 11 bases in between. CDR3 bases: TGTGCCAGCACCCTCCAGGGCCAGCCCCAGCATTTT. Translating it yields CASTLQGQPQHF.

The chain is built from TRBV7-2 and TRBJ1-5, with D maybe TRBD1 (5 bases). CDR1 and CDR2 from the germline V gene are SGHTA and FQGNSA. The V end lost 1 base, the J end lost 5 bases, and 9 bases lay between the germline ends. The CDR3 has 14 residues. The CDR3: CASSLDLGDQPQHF. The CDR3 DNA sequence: TGTGCCAGCAGCTTAGACTTAGGGGATCAGCCCCAGCATTTT.

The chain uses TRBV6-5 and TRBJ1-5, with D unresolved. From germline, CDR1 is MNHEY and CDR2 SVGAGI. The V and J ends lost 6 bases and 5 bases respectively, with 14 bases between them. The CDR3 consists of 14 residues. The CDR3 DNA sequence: TGTGCCAGCAGCCGGAGCATATCGGATCAGCCCCAGCATTTT. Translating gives CASSRSISDQPQHF.

As DNA, the CDR3 is TGCGCCAGCAGGGCTACAGGGAAGGCCGGGGAGCTGTTTTTT. Translated: CASRATGKAGELFF. This sequence joins TRBV4-3 and TRBJ2-2; D perhaps matches TRBD1 (6 bases). This CDR3 is 14 amino acids long. V was pared by 6 bases and J by 6 bases, with 14 bases between. CDR1 and CDR2 from the germline V gene are LGHNA and YSLEER.

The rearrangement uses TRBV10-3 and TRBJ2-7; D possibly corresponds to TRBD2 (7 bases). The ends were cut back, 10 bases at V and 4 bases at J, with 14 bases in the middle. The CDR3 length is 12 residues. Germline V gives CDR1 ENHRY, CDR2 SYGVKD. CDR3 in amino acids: CATLRGGYEQYF. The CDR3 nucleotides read TGTGCCACGTTAAGGGGGGGATACGAGCAGTACTTC.

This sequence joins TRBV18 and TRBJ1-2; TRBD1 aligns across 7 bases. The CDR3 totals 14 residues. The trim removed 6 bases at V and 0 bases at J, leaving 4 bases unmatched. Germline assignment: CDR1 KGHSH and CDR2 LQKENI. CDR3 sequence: CASSLGTANYGYTF. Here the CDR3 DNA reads TGTGCCAGCTCCCTCGGGACAGCTAACTATGGCTACACCTTC. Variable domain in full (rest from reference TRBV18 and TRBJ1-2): NAGVMQNPRHLVRRRGQEARLRCSPMKGHSHVYWYRQLPEEGLKFMVYLQKENIIDESGMPKERFSAEFPKEGPSILRIQQVVRGDSAAYFCASSLGTANYGYTFGSGTRLTVV.

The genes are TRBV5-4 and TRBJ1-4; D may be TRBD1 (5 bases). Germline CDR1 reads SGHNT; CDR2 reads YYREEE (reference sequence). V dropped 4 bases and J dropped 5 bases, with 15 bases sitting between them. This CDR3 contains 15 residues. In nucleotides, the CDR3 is TGTGCCAGCAGCGGGGGGACGCCAGGGAATGAAAAACTGTTTTTT. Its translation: CASSGGTPGNEKLFF.

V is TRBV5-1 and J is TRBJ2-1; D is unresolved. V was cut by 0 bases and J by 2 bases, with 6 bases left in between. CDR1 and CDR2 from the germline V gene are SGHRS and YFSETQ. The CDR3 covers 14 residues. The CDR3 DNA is TGCGCCAGCAGCTTGGACGGAGCCTACAATGAGCAGTTCTTC. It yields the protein CASSLDGAYNEQFF.

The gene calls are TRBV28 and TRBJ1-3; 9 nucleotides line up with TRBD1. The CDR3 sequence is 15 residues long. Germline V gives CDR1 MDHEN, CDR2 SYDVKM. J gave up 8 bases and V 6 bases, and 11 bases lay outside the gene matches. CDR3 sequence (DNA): TGTGCCAGCAGATCACAGGGGGCAGTAAAGGACACCATATATTTT. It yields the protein CASRSQGAVKDTIYF.

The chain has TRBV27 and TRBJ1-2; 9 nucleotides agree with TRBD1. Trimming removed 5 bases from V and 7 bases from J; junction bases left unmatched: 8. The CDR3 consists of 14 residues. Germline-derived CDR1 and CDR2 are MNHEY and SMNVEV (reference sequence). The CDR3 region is CASSARGQGSGYTF. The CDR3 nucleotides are TGTGCCAGCAGTGCGAGGGGACAGGGAAGTGGCTACACCTTC.

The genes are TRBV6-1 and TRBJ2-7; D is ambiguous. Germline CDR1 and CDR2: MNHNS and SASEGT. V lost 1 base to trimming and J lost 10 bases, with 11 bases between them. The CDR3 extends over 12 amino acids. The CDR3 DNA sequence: TGTGCCAGCAGTGAAGGAATGAGAATTCAGTACTTC. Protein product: CASSEGMRIQYF.

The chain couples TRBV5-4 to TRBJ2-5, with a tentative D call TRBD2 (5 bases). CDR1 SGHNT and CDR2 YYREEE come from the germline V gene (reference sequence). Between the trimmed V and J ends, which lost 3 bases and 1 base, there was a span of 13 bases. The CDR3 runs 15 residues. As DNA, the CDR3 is TGTGCCAGCAGCTCTAGCAAAGGGCTCCAAGAGACCCAGTACTTC. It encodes CASSSSKGLQETQYF.

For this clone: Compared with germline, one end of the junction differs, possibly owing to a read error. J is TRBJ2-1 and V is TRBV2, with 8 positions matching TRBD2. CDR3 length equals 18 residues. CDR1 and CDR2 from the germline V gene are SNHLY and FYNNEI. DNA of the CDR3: TGCGCCAGCCGTGCGGCCCGGGGGGGCGGGGTCTCCTACAATGAGCAGTTCTTC. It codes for CASRAARGGGVSYNEQFF.